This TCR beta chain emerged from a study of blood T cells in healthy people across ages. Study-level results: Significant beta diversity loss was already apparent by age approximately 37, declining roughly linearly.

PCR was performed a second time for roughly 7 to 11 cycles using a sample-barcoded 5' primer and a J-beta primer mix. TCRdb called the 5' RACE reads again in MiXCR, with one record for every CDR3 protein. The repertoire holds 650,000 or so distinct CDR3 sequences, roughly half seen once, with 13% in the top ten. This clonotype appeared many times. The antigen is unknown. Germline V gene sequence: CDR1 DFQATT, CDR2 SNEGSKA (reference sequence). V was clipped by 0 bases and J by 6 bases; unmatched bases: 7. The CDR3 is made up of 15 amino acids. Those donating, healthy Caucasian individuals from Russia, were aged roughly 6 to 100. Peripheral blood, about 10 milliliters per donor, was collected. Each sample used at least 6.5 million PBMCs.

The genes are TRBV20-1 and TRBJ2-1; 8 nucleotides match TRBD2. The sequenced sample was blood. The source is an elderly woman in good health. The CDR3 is CSAREAGGTGNEQFF. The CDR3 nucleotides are TGCAGTGCTAGAGAGGCGGGAGGCACAGGCAATGAGCAGTTCTTC.